These 19 T cell receptor beta chains were all obtained from the same sample, sequenced in a study of blood T cell repertoires in COVID-19 (dated by TCRdb to the early 2020s). Library construction relied on the immunoSEQ multiplex PCR assay. The source is immuneACCESS, and TCRdb retained only in-frame sequences with V and J called. Part of the clones is not carried over; for the studies checked, unresolved V genes explain less than half of this, and the remainder is unexplained. The sample table shows over 90,000 clones, and 84% are seen once. Jointly, the top ten make up around 13% of the sample. The sequencing input was peripheral blood. These receptors came from a human donor in a cohort sampled during active COVID-19.

The J gene is TRBJ2-5, the V gene TRBV12-3 or TRBV12-4; TRBD2 is a possible D gene (6 bases). The CDR3 is 13 residues long. Trimming pared 5 bases from V and 9 bases from J, leaving 16 bases between. CDR3 sequence: CASSRDFGEAQYF. CDR3 DNA: TGTGCCAGCAGTCGGGACTTCGGGGAGGCCCAGTACTTC.

The J gene is TRBJ1-4, the V gene TRBV5-1; 7 nucleotides align to TRBD1. V trimming: 4 bases; J trimming: 4 bases; junction bases outside the gene matches: 7. This CDR3 has 15 residues. Per the germline V gene, CDR1 is SGHRS and CDR2 is YFSETQ. CDR3 sequence (DNA): TGCGCCAGCAGCCCGGGACAGCACAATAATGAAAAACTGTTTTTT. It codes for CASSPGQHNNEKLFF.

This clone was observed once. CDR3 sequence: CASSFGGVGTEAFF. As DNA, the CDR3 is TGTGCCAGCAGTTTTGGAGGGGTAGGGACTGAAGCTTTCTTT. The chain recombines TRBV28 with TRBJ1-1, with TRBD1 as a possible D gene (5 bases). Germline-derived CDR1 and CDR2 are MDHEN and SYDVKM. The V gene lost 3 bases and the J gene lost 5 bases, with 13 bases spanning the gap. This CDR3 has 14 residues.

This chain connects TRBV5-8 to TRBJ2-5; 9 bases are a match to TRBD2. The junction had 10 bases not matched to a gene; V was cut back by 0 bases and J by 7 bases. CDR1 is SGHTS and CDR2 is YDEGEE in the germline V gene. This CDR3 has 16 residues. The CDR3 DNA reads as TGTGCCAGCAGCTTGGAGTCTAGCGGGGTCCTGGGGACCCAGTACTTC. Amino acid sequence: CASSLESSGVLGTQYF.

The V gene is TRBV7-2, the J gene TRBJ2-1; 12 bases line up with TRBD2. V was pared by 5 bases and J by 4 bases, with 0 bases of the junction left unmatched. CDR3 length equals 14 residues. Germline V CDR1 and CDR2: SGHTA, FQGNSA. The CDR3 region is CASSGTSGYNEQFF. CDR3 coding DNA: TGTGCCAGCAGCGGGACTAGCGGGTACAATGAGCAGTTCTTC. Filled out from reference TRBV7-2 and TRBJ2-1, the complete variable domain reads GAGVSQSPSNKVTEKGKDVELRCDPISGHTALYWYRQSLGQGLEFLIYFQGNSAPDKSGLPSDRFSAERTGGSVSTLTIQRTQQEDSAVYLCASSGTSGYNEQFFGPGTRLTVL.

The CDR3 bases are TGTGCCAGCAGCTTTGGACAGGAGAATCAGCCCCAGCATTTT. Translated, it gives CASSFGQENQPQHF. The rearrangement links TRBV7-2 to TRBJ1-5, with TRBD1 matching over 7 bases. V trimming: 3 bases; J trimming: 4 bases; junction bases outside the gene matches: 3. Looked up from germline, CDR1 is SGHTA and CDR2 is FQGNSA. There are 14 residues in the CDR3.

The CDR3 DNA follows: TGTGCCTGGAGTGTAGGAGCCCTACCGGGGGAGCTGTTTTTT. Translation: CAWSVGALPGELFF. This sequence joins TRBV30 and TRBJ2-2; D gene ambiguous. The CDR3 extends over 14 amino acids. Germline assignment: CDR1 GTSNPN and CDR2 SVGIG (reference sequence). The ends were cut back, 0 bases at V and 8 bases at J, with 13 bases in the middle.

The chain uses TRBV5-4 and TRBJ2-5; no clear D. There are 11 residues in the CDR3. The ends were cut back, 0 bases at V and 8 bases at J, with 5 bases in the middle. The germline gives CDR1 SGHNT, CDR2 YYREEE (reference sequence). DNA of the CDR3: TGTGCCAGCAGCTTGGGCGGTACCCAGTACTTC. Translating it yields CASSLGGTQYF.

This chain joins TRBV10-2 and TRBJ1-2; the match to TRBD1 covers 8 bases. The V and J ends lost 0 bases and 8 bases, in that order; junction bases with no gene match: 14. The germline CDR1 and CDR2 sequences are WSHSY and SAAADI. The CDR3 contains 17 residues. The CDR3 protein is CASSESYRGKTMLGYTF. CDR3 sequence (DNA): TGCGCCAGCAGTGAGTCGTACAGGGGGAAAACTATGCTCGGCTACACCTTC.

The chain links TRBV24-1 to TRBJ1-2; D call uncertain. Trimming took 3 bases from V and 0 from J, leaving 25 bases between them. Germline CDR1 is KGHDR and CDR2 is SFDVKD. The CDR3 has 20 amino acids. CDR3 amino acids: CATSDPPLGLPSKPNYGYTF. CDR3 coding DNA: TGTGCCACCAGTGATCCCCCTCTTGGACTGCCCTCGAAACCTAACTATGGCTACACCTTC.

The V gene is TRBV6-5, the J gene TRBJ2-2; the D gene is possibly TRBD1 (6 bases). Per germline, CDR1 MNHEY and CDR2 SVGAGI. V dropped 2 bases and J dropped 7 bases, with 14 bases sitting between them. CDR3 length equals 15 residues. The CDR3 here is CASSYAGAYLGELFF. CDR3 nucleotide sequence: TGTGCCAGCAGTTACGCAGGGGCGTATCTCGGGGAGCTGTTTTTT.

This chain uses TRBV11-3 with TRBJ2-4; 8 bases are a match to TRBD2. The CDR3 loop spans 15 amino acids. V was clipped by 5 bases and J by 6 bases; unmatched bases: 9. Germline CDR1 SGHNT, CDR2 YENEEA. DNA for the CDR3: TGTGCCAGCAGCCCGGGGGTAGCGGGGTTAAACATTCAGTACTTC. The encoded protein is CASSPGVAGLNIQYF.

The rearrangement links TRBV6-4 to TRBJ1-5; possible D gene TRBD1, 6 bases. Germline CDR1 and CDR2: MRHNA and SNTAGT. This CDR3 is 15 amino acids long. V was cut by 6 bases and J by 2 bases, with 14 bases left in between. CDR3 sequence (DNA): TGTGCCAGCAGGGGACAAGGGATTGGCAATCAGCCCCAGCATTTT. Amino acids: CASRGQGIGNQPQHF.

V gene TRBV12-3 or TRBV12-4 combines with J gene TRBJ1-2; D gene ambiguous. The germline V and J ends were trimmed by 6 bases and 7 bases, with 12 bases remaining between them. The CDR3 runs 12 residues. CDR3 bases: TGTGCCAGCAGCCTATTAGGACTTGGCTACACCTTC. Amino acid sequence: CASSLLGLGYTF.

The chain has TRBV2 and TRBJ1-2; 9 bases line up with TRBD1. The trim removed 6 bases at V and 3 bases at J, leaving 5 bases unmatched. The CDR3 contains 14 residues. Germline V gene lookup returns CDR1 SNHLY and CDR2 FYNNEI. For the CDR3, the DNA is TGTGCCAGCAGGGGACAGGGATCCCACTATGGCTACACCTTC. Translating it yields CASRGQGSHYGYTF.

This sequence joins TRBV6-5 and TRBJ2-5; 13 positions match TRBD2. The CDR3 is 15 residues long. Germline V lookup: CDR1 MNHEY, CDR2 SVGAGI. Unmatched junction bases numbered 5, after V lost 5 bases and J lost 5 bases. The CDR3 DNA reads as TGTGCCAGCAGTCCCGGACTAGCGGGGGTGGAGACCCAGTACTTC. Its translation: CASSPGLAGVETQYF.

This clone was found a few times. The J gene is TRBJ1-2, the V gene TRBV5-1; the match to TRBD1 covers 12 bases. CDR3 size: 14 residues. V shed 3 bases and J 5 bases; nucleotides not matched to a gene: 2. Germline CDR1 and CDR2: SGHRS and YFSETQ. The CDR3 loop is CASSSGQGAYGYTF. The CDR3 DNA reads TGCGCCAGCAGCTCGGGACAGGGGGCTTATGGCTACACCTTC.

The V gene is TRBV6-5, the J gene TRBJ1-2; unclear D gene. Between the trimmed V and J ends, which lost 0 bases and 4 bases, there was a span of 12 bases. Germline V CDR1 and CDR2: MNHEY, SVGAGI. The CDR3 is made up of 15 amino acids. CDR3 nucleotides: TGTGCCAGCAGTTACTCTACCCCCGCGAGCTATGGCTACACCTTC. It is translated as CASSYSTPASYGYTF.

The chain links TRBV2 to TRBJ1-1; D gene uncertain. The CDR3 consists of 13 residues. Germline-derived CDR1 and CDR2 are SNHLY and FYNNEI. Trimming took off 2 bases at V and 5 bases at J, with 9 bases between the two ends. For the CDR3, the DNA is TGTGCCAGCAGTGAATTCCCGCGGACTGAAGCTTTCTTT. It translates to CASSEFPRTEAFF.